This T cell receptor (beta chain) was obtained from a study of blood T cells in healthy people across ages. Study findings and constraints: Older age coincided with a roughly linear decline in TCR beta diversity per million T cells. Lack of knowledge of donor CMV status possibly confounded expanded clonotype changes.

This clonotype was counted only a few times. Its antigen is not identified. Germline-derived CDR1 and CDR2 are MDHEN and SYDVKM. The CDR3 has 14 amino acids. Trimming removed 3 bases from V and 11 bases from J, with 19 bases in between. The use of a sample-barcoded 5' primer and a J-beta primer mix characterized a second PCR of about 6 to 11 cycles. There were at least 3 million CDR3-containing paired-end reads obtained from each sample. TCRdb called the 5' RACE reads again in MiXCR, with one record for every CDR3 protein. This table holds roughly 730,000 distinct CDR3 sequences, around 50% found once.

The gene calls are TRBV28 and TRBJ2-5; D could derive from TRBD1 or TRBD2 (6 bases each). This receptor was taken from a middle-aged man in good health. The sample comprised blood. CDR3 bases: TGTGCCAGCAGTTTGCGGGGTACAGGGTGGGAGCAGTACTTC. Translation gives CASSLRGTGWEQYF.